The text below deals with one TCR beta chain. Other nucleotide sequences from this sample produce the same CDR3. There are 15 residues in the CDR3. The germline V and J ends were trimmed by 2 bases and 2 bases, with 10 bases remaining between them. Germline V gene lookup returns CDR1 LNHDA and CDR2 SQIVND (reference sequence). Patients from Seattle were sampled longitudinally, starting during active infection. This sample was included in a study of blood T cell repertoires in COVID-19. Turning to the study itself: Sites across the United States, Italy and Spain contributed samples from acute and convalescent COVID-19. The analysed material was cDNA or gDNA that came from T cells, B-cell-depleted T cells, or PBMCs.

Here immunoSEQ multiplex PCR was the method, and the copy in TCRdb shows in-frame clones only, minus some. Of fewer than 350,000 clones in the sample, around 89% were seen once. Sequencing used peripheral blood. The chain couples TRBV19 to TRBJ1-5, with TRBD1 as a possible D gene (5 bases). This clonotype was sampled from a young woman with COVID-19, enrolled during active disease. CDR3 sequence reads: CASSISGGGNQPQHF. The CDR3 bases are TGTGCCAGTAGTATATCGGGGGGTGGCAATCAGCCCCAGCATTTT.